This TCR beta chain was sequenced in a study of kidney transplant recipient with SARS-CoV-2 infection. This clonotype was observed at least ten times. The ends were cut back, 5 bases at V and 5 bases at J, with 24 bases in the middle. CDR3 length: 18 residues. Germline CDR1 LGHDT, CDR2 YNNKEL (reference sequence). From the reads, TCRdb called clonotypes with MiXCR, one entry per CDR3 protein. The sample lists fewer than 250,000 distinct CDR3 sequences; 29% were seen once. The receptor was derived from a male patient in his 30s who had COVID-19 and was a kidney transplant recipient. Some T cells may be transferred from the graft donor. The chain employs TRBV3-1 and TRBJ2-2; possibly TRBD1 for D (5 bases). Sequenced here: a blood sample, sampled at baseline and around day 120 from a kidney transplant recipient. The CDR3 sequence: CASSNRCPISGLTGELFF. The CDR3 coding sequence is TGTGCCAGCAGCAACAGGTGTCCCATTTCAGGCTTGACCGGGGAGCTGTTTTTT.